One sample yielded the 14 T cell receptor beta chains listed below, sequenced in a study of OX40 agonist ivuxolimab in advanced cancers. Some clones are missing from TCRdb's copy, which holds only in-frame ones; the method was immunoSEQ multiplex PCR. The sample yields tens of thousands of clones, more than 75% seen once. The source material was CD4+ or CD8+ T cells sorted from blood, sampled in a trial of the OX40 agonist ivuxolimab. Receptor source: an adult with an advanced solid tumor such as melanoma, head and neck, liver or kidney cancer.

V is TRBV6-5 and J is TRBJ1-3; D not certain. CDR1 and CDR2 (germline): MNHEY, SVGAGI. Trimming cost V 11 bases and J 0 bases, with 14 bases left between them. The CDR3 contains 14 residues. Written as DNA, the CDR3 is TGTGCCGCATCCGGACTTTACTCTGGAAACACCATATATTTT. Encoded protein: CAASGLYSGNTIYF.

This clone came up once. The chain combines TRBV19 with TRBJ1-1; TRBD1 might be the D (5 bases). Germline loops: CDR1 LNHDA, CDR2 SQIVND (reference sequence). V was trimmed by 5 bases and J by 1 base, leaving 17 bases between them. The CDR3 length is 16 residues. The CDR3 DNA sequence: TGTGCCAGTAGTTCGGCCGGGAGGGACGGGAACACTGAAGCTTTCTTT. It codes for CASSSAGRDGNTEAFF.

In this sample, this clone turned up once. V is TRBV28 and J is TRBJ2-3; D is perhaps TRBD2 (7 bases). The CDR3 runs 15 residues. The germline CDR1 and CDR2 sequences are MDHEN and SYDVKM. Trimming shortened V by 6 bases and J by 1 base, and 14 bases separated the two germline ends. CDR3: CASRPQGRGTDTQYF. The DNA for the CDR3 is TGTGCCAGCAGACCCCAGGGGAGGGGCACAGATACGCAGTATTTT.

A single count supports this clone. The chain recombines TRBV6-1 with TRBJ1-1; D is possibly TRBD1 (6 bases). The germline gives CDR1 MNHNS, CDR2 SASEGT. V lost 7 bases and J lost 3, with 12 bases in between. This CDR3 has 13 residues. The CDR3, as DNA: TGTGCCAGCAAAAGGGGGAAGGACACTGAAGCTTTCTTT. This encodes CASKRGKDTEAFF.

The table lists this clone with a count of one. The chain carries TRBV27 and TRBJ1-4; 9 bases are a match to TRBD1. CDR3 length equals 13 residues. With 6 bases clipped from V and 7 bases from J, the junction kept 3 bases outside the gene matches. Germline V gene data show CDR1 as MNHEY and CDR2 as SMNVEV (reference sequence). CDR3 bases: TGTGCCAGCAGCCAGGACAGGGGTGAAAAACTGTTTTTT. Translation gives CASSQDRGEKLFF.

CDR3: CASSPWDTGELFF. The CDR3 DNA is TGTGCCAGCTCACCATGGGACACCGGGGAGCTGTTTTTT. The rearrangement joins TRBV18 to TRBJ2-2; D not resolved. Trimming cost V 2 bases and J 3 bases, with 4 bases left between them. This CDR3 is built from 13 residues. CDR1 is KGHSH and CDR2 is LQKENI in the germline V gene. The complete variable domain, with remaining parts taken from reference TRBV18 and TRBJ2-2, reads NAGVMQNPRHLVRRRGQEARLRCSPMKGHSHVYWYRQLPEEGLKFMVYLQKENIIDESGMPKERFSAEFPKEGPSILRIQQVVRGDSAAYFCASSPWDTGELFFGEGSRLTVL.

The gene calls are TRBV19 and TRBJ2-1; 8 bases line up with TRBD1. The length of the CDR3 is 15 residues. J gave up 9 bases and V 5 bases, and 12 bases lay outside the gene matches. Germline V gives CDR1 LNHDA, CDR2 SQIVND (reference sequence). The CDR3, as DNA: TGTGCCAGTAGTCCTAACTCAGGGGGCGGGACTGAGCAGTTCTTC. This translates into CASSPNSGGGTEQFF.

The chain combines TRBV10-3 with TRBJ2-3; 11 nucleotides match TRBD2. V shed 5 bases, J shed 6 bases, and the junction held 4 bases outside the gene matches. This CDR3 has 14 residues. In germline, CDR1 is ENHRY, CDR2 SYGVKD. The CDR3 DNA follows: TGTGCCATCAGTTTTAGCGGGAGGGCCGATACGCAGTATTTT. It translates to CAISFSGRADTQYF.

The sample holds one count of this clone. J is TRBJ2-3 and V is TRBV5-4, with 7 positions matching TRBD2. CDR1 SGHNT and CDR2 YYREEE come from the germline V gene (reference sequence). This CDR3 spans 18 amino acids. The trim removed 0 bases at V and 6 bases at J, leaving 16 bases unmatched. This CDR3 reads CASSLGGLASGRSDTQYF. Written as DNA, the CDR3 is TGTGCCAGCAGCTTGGGAGGGCTAGCTAGCGGAAGGAGCGATACGCAGTATTTT.

This chain joins TRBV28 and TRBJ1-2, with TRBD1 identical over 7 bases. V dropped 5 bases and J dropped 2; count of bases not matched to a gene: 5. CDR1 is MDHEN, CDR2 SYDVKM, per germline. The CDR3 extends over 14 amino acids. The CDR3, as DNA: TGTGCCAGCAGTACAAGACAGGGAAACTATGGCTACACCTTC. Translating gives CASSTRQGNYGYTF.

The chain employs TRBV6-1 and TRBJ2-1; no firm D call. This CDR3 contains 13 residues. V lost 6 bases and J 0 bases, leaving 6 bases between the germline ends. The germline V gene has CDR1 MNHNS and CDR2 SASEGT. For the CDR3, the DNA is TGTGCCAGCAGCCCGGACTCCTACAATGAGCAGTTCTTC. It specifies CASSPDSYNEQFF.

This clone appeared once. The CDR3 region is CASSYLPGQGYTEAFF. CDR3 in DNA: TGTGCCAGCAGTTATTTGCCGGGACAGGGGTACACTGAAGCTTTCTTT. V is TRBV6-5 and J is TRBJ1-1; 10 positions agree with TRBD1. Losses at the gene ends were 3 bases for V and 3 bases for J; bases not matched to a gene: 7. In germline, CDR1 is MNHEY, CDR2 SVGAGI. The CDR3 runs 16 residues.

This clone was counted a few times. The chain employs TRBV29-1 and TRBJ2-7; 9 positions agree with TRBD1. CDR1 is SQVTM, CDR2 ANQGSEA, per germline. V trimming: 5 bases; J trimming: 3 bases; junction bases outside the gene matches: 8. The CDR3 loop spans 14 amino acids. The CDR3 DNA reads as TGCAGCGTTTATACCGGGACAGGGTTCTACGAGCAGTACTTC. It translates to CSVYTGTGFYEQYF.

The chain has TRBV10-3 and TRBJ1-3; D is possibly TRBD1 (6 bases). The CDR3 has 16 residues. V shed 3 bases and J shed 0 bases, with 12 bases lying between them. Looked up from germline, CDR1 is ENHRY and CDR2 is SYGVKD. This CDR3 is CAISDPPRGSGNTIYF. In DNA, the CDR3 is TGTGCCATCAGTGACCCCCCCAGGGGCTCTGGAAACACCATATATTTT.